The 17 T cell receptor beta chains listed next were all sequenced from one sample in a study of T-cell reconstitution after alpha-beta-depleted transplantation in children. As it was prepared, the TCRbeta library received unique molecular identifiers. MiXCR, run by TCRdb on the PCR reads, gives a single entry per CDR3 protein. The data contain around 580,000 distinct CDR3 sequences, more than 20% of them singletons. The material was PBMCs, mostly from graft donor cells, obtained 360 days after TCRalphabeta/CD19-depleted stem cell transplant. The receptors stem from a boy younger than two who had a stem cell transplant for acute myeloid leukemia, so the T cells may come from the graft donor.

CDR3: CASSGGSHTEAFF. For the CDR3, the DNA is TGTGCCAGCTCAGGGGGAAGTCACACTGAAGCTTTCTTT. The chain employs TRBV6-6 and TRBJ1-1; 7 bases agree with TRBD1. The CDR3 contains 13 residues. Losses at the gene ends were 8 bases for V and 3 bases for J; bases not matched to a gene: 6. The germline gives CDR1 MNHNY, CDR2 SVGAGI (reference sequence).

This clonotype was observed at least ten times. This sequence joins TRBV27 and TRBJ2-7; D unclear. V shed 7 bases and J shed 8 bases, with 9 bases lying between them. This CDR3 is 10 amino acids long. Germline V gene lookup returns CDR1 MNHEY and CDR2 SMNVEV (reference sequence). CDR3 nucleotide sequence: TGTGCCAGCACTCACGGTCAGCAGTACGTC. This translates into CASTHGQQYV.

The CDR3 here is CASSRLAGGLSTDTQYF. In nucleotides, the CDR3 is TGTGCCAGCAGCCGACTAGCGGGGGGGTTGAGCACAGATACGCAGTATTTT. The rearrangement uses TRBV3-1 and TRBJ2-3; the match to TRBD2 covers 14 bases. The V segment lost 4 bases and the J segment 0 bases; nucleotides outside the gene matches: 3. The CDR3 length is 17 residues. The germline CDR1 and CDR2 sequences are LGHDT and YNNKEL (reference sequence).

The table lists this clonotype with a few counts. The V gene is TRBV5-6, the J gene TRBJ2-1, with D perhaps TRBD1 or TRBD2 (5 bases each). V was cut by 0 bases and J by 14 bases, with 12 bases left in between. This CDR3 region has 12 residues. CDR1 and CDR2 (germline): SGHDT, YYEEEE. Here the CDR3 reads CASSLVEGTEFF. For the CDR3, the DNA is TGTGCCAGCAGCTTGGTAGAGGGGACGGAGTTCTTC.

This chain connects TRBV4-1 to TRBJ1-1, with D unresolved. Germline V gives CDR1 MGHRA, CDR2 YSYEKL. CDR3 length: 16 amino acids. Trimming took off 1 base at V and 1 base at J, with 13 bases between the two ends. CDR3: CASSQGEGQGNTEAFF. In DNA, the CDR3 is TGCGCCAGCAGCCAAGGAGAGGGTCAAGGGAACACTGAAGCTTTCTTT.

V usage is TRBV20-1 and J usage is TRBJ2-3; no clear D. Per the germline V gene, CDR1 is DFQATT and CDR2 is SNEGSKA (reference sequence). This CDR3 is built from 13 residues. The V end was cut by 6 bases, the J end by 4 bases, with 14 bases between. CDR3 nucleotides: TGCAGTGCAGCGCCCCGAGAGCCAGATACGCAGTATTTT. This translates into CSAAPREPDTQYF.

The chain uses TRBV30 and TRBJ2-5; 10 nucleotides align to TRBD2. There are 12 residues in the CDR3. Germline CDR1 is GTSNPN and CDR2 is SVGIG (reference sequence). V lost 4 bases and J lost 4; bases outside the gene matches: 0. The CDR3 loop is CAWTSGGETQYF. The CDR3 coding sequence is TGTGCCTGGACTAGCGGGGGAGAGACCCAGTACTTC.

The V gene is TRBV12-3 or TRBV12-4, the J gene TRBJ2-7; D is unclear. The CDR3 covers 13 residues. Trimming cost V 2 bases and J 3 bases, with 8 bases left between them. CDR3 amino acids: CASSLLSLYEQYF. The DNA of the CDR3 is TGTGCCAGCAGTTTATTATCCCTCTACGAGCAGTACTTC.

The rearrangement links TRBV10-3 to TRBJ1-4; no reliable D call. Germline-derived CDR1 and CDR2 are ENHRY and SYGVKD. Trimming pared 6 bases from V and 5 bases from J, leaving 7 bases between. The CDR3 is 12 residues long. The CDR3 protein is CAISPGNEKLFF. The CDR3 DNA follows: TGTGCCATCAGCCCCGGGAATGAAAAACTGTTTTTT.

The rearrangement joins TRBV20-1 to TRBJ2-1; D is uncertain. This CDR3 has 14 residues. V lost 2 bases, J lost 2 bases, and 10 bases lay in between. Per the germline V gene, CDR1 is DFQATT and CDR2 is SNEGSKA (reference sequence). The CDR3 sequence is CSARSQLAYNEQFF. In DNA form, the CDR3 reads TGCAGTGCTAGATCCCAGCTTGCCTACAATGAGCAGTTCTTC.

DNA of the CDR3: TGCAGCGTTGAAGAGGGCTCTAGGGATCAAGAGACCCAGTACTTC. Its protein product is CSVEEGSRDQETQYF. The V and J genes are TRBV29-1 and TRBJ2-5; D not resolved. V lost 0 bases, J lost 2 bases, and 13 bases lay in between. This CDR3 is 15 amino acids long. Germline values: CDR1 SQVTM, CDR2 ANQGSEA.

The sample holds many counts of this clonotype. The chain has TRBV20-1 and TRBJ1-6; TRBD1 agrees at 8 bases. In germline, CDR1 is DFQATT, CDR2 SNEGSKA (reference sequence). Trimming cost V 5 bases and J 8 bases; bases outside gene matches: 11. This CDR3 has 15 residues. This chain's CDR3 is CSAEDRAGVDSPLHF. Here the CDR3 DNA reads TGCAGTGCTGAGGACAGGGCCGGGGTTGATTCACCCCTCCACTTT.

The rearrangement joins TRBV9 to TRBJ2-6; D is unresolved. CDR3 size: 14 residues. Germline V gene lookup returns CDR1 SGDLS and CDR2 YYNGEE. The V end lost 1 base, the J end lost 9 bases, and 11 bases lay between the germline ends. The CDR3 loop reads CASSVTQVSNVLTF. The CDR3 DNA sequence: TGTGCCAGCAGCGTAACCCAGGTTAGCAACGTCCTGACTTTC.

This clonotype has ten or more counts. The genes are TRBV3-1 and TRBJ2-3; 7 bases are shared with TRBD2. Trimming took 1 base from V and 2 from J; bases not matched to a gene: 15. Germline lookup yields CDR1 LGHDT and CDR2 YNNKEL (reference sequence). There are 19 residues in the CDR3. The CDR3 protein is CASSQVVAGEKTDTDTQYF. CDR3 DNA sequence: TGTGCCAGCAGCCAAGTTGTTGCGGGGGAGAAAACTGACACAGATACGCAGTATTTT.

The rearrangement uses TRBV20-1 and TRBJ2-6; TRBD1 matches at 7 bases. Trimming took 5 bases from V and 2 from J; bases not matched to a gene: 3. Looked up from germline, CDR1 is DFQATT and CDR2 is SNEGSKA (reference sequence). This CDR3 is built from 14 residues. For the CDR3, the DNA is TGCAGTGCTGAGGGGGCCCCTGGGGCCAACGTCCTGACTTTC. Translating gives CSAEGAPGANVLTF.

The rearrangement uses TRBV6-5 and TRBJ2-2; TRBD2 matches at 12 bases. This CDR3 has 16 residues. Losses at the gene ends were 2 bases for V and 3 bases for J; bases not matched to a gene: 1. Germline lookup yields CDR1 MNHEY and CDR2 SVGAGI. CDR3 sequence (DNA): TGTGCCAGCAGTTACACTAGCGGGGGGTACACCGGGGAGCTGTTTTTT. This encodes CASSYTSGGYTGELFF.

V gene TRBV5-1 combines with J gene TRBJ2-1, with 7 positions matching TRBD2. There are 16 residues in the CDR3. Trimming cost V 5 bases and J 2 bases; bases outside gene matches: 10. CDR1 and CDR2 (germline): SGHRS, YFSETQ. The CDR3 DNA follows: TGCGCCAGCAGGGGAGGAAGCGGGGAGACCTACAATGAGCAGTTCTTC. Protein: CASRGGSGETYNEQFF.